These T cell receptor beta chains were read from a single sample in a study of blood T cell repertoires in COVID-19. Data came from immunoSEQ multiplex PCR; TCRdb stores just in-frame clones and leaves some out. Among 150,000 to 200,000 clones listed, 70% to 85% were seen once. The specimen was peripheral blood. Receptor source: a man aged 55-75 years who had recovered from COVID-19. The CDR3 runs from the conserved cysteine through the conserved F or W. Each record gives: D gene, V gene, CDR3 length, clone size, J gene, CDR3 DNA, CDR3 protein. A D gene is named only where the DNA matches it firmly. The listing skips clone size in some rows; elsewhere it reads once, few, many or a size class.

D: TRBD1; V: TRBV4-2; length: 21; size: -; J: TRBJ1-2; DNA: TGTGCCAGCAGCCAAGTGGGACGACAGGGGGCCGGGACAGGGCGACTCTATGGCTACACCTTC; CDR3: CASSQVGRQGAGTGRLYGYTF
D: TRBD1; V: TRBV5-1; length: 14; size: -; J: TRBJ1-1; DNA: TGCGCCAGCAGCTTTGGACAGGGAAGGACTGAAGCTTTCTTT; CDR3: CASSFGQGRTEAFF
D: -; V: TRBV7-8; length: 14; size: -; J: TRBJ1-5; DNA: TGTGCCAGCAGCTTAGGACAGAACAATCAGCCCCAGCATTTT; CDR3: CASSLGQNNQPQHF
D: TRBD2; V: TRBV19; length: 16; size: -; J: TRBJ2-3; DNA: TGTGCCAGTAGTCTGGGGACTAGCGGGGGTCCAGATACGCAGTATTTT; CDR3: CASSLGTSGGPDTQYF
D: TRBD2; V: TRBV7-3; length: 13; size: -; J: TRBJ2-1; DNA: TGTGCCAGCTCCGGGGGGAGGACAAATGAGCAGTTCTTC; CDR3: CASSGGRTNEQFF
D: -; V: TRBV24-1; length: 15; size: -; J: TRBJ1-2; DNA: TGTGCCACCAGTGATTCTGGCAGGGGAAAGGATGGCTACACCTTC; CDR3: CATSDSGRGKDGYTF
D: TRBD1; V: TRBV11-2; length: 12; size: -; J: TRBJ2-1; DNA: TGTGCCAGCAGCTCAGGGGGTGGCGAGCAGTTCTTC; CDR3: CASSSGGGEQFF
D: TRBD1; V: TRBV19; length: 15; size: few; J: TRBJ1-5; DNA: TGTGCCAGTAGATCAGGGGGGACTAGCAATCAGCCCCAGCATTTT; CDR3: CASRSGGTSNQPQHF
D: TRBD2; V: TRBV2; length: 15; size: -; J: TRBJ2-1; DNA: TGTGCCAGCAGGTGGGTGGCGGCGGGGGGCAATGAGCAGTTCTTC; CDR3: CASRWVAAGGNEQFF
D: -; V: TRBV7-2; length: 14; size: -; J: TRBJ1-6; DNA: TGTGCCAGCAGCCCCGGGGACAAGCCTTCACCCCTCCACTTT; CDR3: CASSPGDKPSPLHF
D: -; V: TRBV4-3; length: 16; size: -; J: TRBJ1-2; DNA: TGCGCCAGCAGCCAATCCCACAGATACACAGCCTATGGCTACACCTTC; CDR3: CASSQSHRYTAYGYTF
D: -; V: TRBV21-1; length: 15; size: -; J: TRBJ2-4; DNA: TGTGCCAGCAGCAAAGGGGACAGGGTCAAAAACATTCAGTACTTC; CDR3: CASSKGDRVKNIQYF